This T cell receptor (beta chain) was profiled in a study of blood T cell repertoires in COVID-19. Looking at the study overall: Material from acute and convalescent COVID-19 was sourced from the United States, Italy and Spain. The analysed material was cDNA or gDNA that came from T cells, B-cell-depleted T cells, or PBMCs.

Original processing notes: Estimates of nucleated cell counts were drawn from the amplification of reference gene primers. Libraries were prepared by immunoSEQ multiplex PCR; TCRdb keeps only in-frame clonotypes and omits some of them. Clone size and the V and J calls come from that table; the DNA yielded D and trimming. The sample comprises about 190,000 clones, about 85% of which are singletons, and less than 8% rests with the top ten. In germline, CDR1 is SGDLS, CDR2 YYNGEE. V gave up 0 bases and J gave up 3 bases, with 13 bases separating them. This CDR3 is 16 amino acids long. This rearrangement joins TRBV9 to TRBJ1-3, with D unresolved. Specimen: peripheral blood. The receptor's source is a man of 80 years or more with COVID-19, enrolled during active disease. The CDR3 DNA is TGTGCCAGCAGCGTAGAGGCGGCTCGGCGTGGAAACACCATATATTTT. Its translation is CASSVEAARRGNTIYF.